This T cell receptor beta chain was profiled in a study of blood T cell repertoires in COVID-19. Study-level information: Material from acute and convalescent COVID-19 was sourced from the United States, Italy and Spain. Sample material is recorded as cDNA or gDNA derived from T cells, B-cell-depleted T cells, or PBMCs.

V shed 3 bases and J shed 7 bases, with 10 bases lying between them. Germline V gives CDR1 MNHEY, CDR2 SVGEGT. This CDR3 comprises 14 residues. Original processing notes: Amplifying reference gene primers gave estimates of nucleated cell counts. The table came from immunoSEQ multiplex PCR; TCRdb's copy has only in-frame clones and leaves some out. V, J and clone size were drawn from that table, and D and trimming were deduced from the DNA. Among about 44,000 clones, 82% were seen once, and the ten largest hold roughly 4.3%. The chain links TRBV6-2 or TRBV6-3 to TRBJ1-6; no definite D call. The sample consisted of peripheral blood. The sequence derives from a woman between 70 and 85 years old with acute or convalescent COVID-19. Here the CDR3 reads CASSYRQTNSPLHF. CDR3 in DNA: TGTGCCAGCAGTTATCGCCAGACAAATTCACCCCTCCACTTT.